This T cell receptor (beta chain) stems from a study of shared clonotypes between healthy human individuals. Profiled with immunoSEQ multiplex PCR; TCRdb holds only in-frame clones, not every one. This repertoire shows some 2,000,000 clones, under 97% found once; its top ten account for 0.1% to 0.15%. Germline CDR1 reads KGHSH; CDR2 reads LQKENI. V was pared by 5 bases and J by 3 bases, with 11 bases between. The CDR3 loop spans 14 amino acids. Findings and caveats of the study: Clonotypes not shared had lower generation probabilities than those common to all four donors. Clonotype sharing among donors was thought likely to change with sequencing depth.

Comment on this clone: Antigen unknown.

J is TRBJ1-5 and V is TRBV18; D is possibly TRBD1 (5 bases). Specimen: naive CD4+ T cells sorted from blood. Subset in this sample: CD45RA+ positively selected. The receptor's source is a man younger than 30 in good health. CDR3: CASSATGVNQPQHF. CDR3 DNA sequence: TGTGCCAGCTCAGCAACGGGGGTCAATCAGCCCCAGCATTTT.